This entry is about one TCR beta chain. Its specificity is not known. There are 17 residues in the CDR3. Looked up from germline, CDR1 is SNHLY and CDR2 is FYNNEI. The V gene end was trimmed by 8 bases and the J gene end by 5 bases; junction bases not matched to a gene: 13. This entry comes from a study of shared clonotypes between healthy human individuals. CD45RO-negative, CCR7-positively selected cells formed the naive CD8 fraction, excluding terminally differentiated effector memory CD45RA+ cells. Overall study results and limits: Across subsets, estimated richness was generally greater for naive than for memory populations.

The DNA input per sorted-subset replicate PCR was 200 ng, corresponding to some 30,000 T cell genomes. Only in-frame clones appear in the TCRdb table, and some are missing; sequencing was by immunoSEQ multiplex PCR. The repertoire holds some 2,100,000 clones, with about 93% as singletons. This TCR was sampled from a man aged 18 to 30 in good health. Some clones in this sample may be carry-over from other donors' samples. This chain joins TRBV2 and TRBJ2-7, with 15 bases aligning to TRBD2. Specimen: naive CD8+ T cells from PBMCs. The chain's CDR3 is CASLVGGTSGRMNEQYF. The CDR3 DNA sequence: TGTGCCAGCTTGGTAGGGGGGACTAGCGGGAGGATGAACGAGCAGTACTTC.